Described below is a single TCR beta chain sequence and its context. The antigen is not known. The data derive from a study of cytomegalovirus exposure and HLA in healthy donors. Study-wide findings and caveats: Usually a TCR sequence was rare, but some public TCRs were found in many donors. The investigators catalogued 164 TCR beta chains as cytomegalovirus-associated.

Using immunoSEQ multiplex PCR, the repertoire was profiled, and TCRdb retains in-frame clones only, with some absent. The data hold about 160,000 clones, with 89% observed a single time. Per germline, CDR1 LNHDA and CDR2 SQIVND (reference sequence). This CDR3 comprises 14 residues. The ends were cut back, 3 bases at V and 2 bases at J, with 11 bases in the middle. Separate from the 666-subject first cohort, the roughly 120-subject validation cohort was the one that the donors belonged to. This sequence joins TRBV19 and TRBJ2-7; D perhaps matches TRBD2 (6 bases). This receptor was obtained from a young man in good health and CMV-seropositive. The material sequenced was PBMCs. CDR3 sequence (DNA): TGTGCCAGTAGTATGGCGGGAATCACCTACGAGCAGTACTTC. Protein sequence: CASSMAGITYEQYF.